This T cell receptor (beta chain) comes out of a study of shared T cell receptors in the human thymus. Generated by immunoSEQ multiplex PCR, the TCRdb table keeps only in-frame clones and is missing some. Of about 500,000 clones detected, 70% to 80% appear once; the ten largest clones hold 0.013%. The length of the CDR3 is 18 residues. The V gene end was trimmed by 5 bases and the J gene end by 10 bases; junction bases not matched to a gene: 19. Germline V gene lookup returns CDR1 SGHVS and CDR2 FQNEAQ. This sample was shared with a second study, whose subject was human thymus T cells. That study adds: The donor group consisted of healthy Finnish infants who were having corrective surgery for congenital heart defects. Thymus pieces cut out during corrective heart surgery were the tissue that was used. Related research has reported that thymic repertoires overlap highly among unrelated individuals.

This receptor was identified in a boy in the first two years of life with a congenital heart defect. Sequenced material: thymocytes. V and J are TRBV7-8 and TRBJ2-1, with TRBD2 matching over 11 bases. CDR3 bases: TGTGCCAGCAGCCGAAAAGCGACGATTAGCGGGAGGGTGGGAGAGCAGTTCTTC. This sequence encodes CASSRKATISGRVGEQFF.